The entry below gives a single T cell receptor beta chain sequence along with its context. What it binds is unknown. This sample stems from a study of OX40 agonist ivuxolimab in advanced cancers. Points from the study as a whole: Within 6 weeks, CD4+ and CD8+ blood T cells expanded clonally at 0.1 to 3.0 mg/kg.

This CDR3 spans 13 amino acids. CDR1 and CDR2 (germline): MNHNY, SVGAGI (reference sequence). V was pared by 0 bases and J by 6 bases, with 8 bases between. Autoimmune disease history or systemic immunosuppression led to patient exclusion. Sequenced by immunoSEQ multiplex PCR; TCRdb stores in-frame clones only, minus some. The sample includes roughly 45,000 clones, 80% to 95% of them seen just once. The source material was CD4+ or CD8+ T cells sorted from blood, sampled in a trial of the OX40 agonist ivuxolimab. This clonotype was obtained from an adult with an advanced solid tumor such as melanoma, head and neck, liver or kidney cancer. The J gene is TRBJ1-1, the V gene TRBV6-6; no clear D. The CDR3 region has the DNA TGTGCCAGCAGTTACTCAGGCACATCTGAAGCTTTCTTT. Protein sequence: CASSYSGTSEAFF.